One sample yielded the 12 T cell receptor beta chains listed below, sequenced in a study of identical twins. TCRdb ran MiXCR on the 5' RACE reads and lists one entry per CDR3 protein. Found here are around 530,000 distinct CDR3 sequences, roughly 15% of them singletons; the top ten hold roughly 0.46%. These data were likewise used in another study, on yellow fever vaccine responses in identical twins.

What was sequenced was CD4+ T cells sorted from blood. The receptor set was obtained from a woman between 18 and 29 years old in good health.

There are a few counts of this clonotype. The gene calls are TRBV4-1 and TRBJ1-1; D is ambiguous. The CDR3 is made up of 15 amino acids. V shed 2 bases and J shed 5 bases, with 15 bases lying between them. Germline CDR1 and CDR2: MGHRA and YSYEKL. Here the CDR3 DNA reads TGCGCCAGCAGCCAAAATACGCTCGTGCGGACTGAAGCTTTCTTT. This encodes CASSQNTLVRTEAFF.

This clonotype was recorded a few times. The rearrangement joins TRBV27 to TRBJ2-1, with 16 bases lining up with TRBD2. The CDR3 has 18 amino acids. Germline V CDR1 and CDR2: MNHEY, SMNVEV (reference sequence). Trimming removed 7 bases from V and 7 bases from J; junction bases left unmatched: 13. For the CDR3, the DNA is TGTGCCAGCAACTCCGGGACTAGCGGGAGGGCCTCCAGGAATGAGCAGTTCTTC. This codes for CASNSGTSGRASRNEQFF.

This chain joins TRBV29-1 and TRBJ2-4; a possible D gene is TRBD1 (6 bases). The CDR3 runs 17 residues. Germline CDR1 is SQVTM and CDR2 is ANQGSEA. The CDR3 DNA is TGCACCATTCACAGGGCCGGTCTGGTAGAGGCCAAAAACATTCAGTACTTC. It translates to CTIHRAGLVEAKNIQYF.

The chain links TRBV10-3 to TRBJ2-7; 9 positions match TRBD2. V shed 5 bases and J 0 bases; nucleotides not matched to a gene: 2. This CDR3 is built from 14 residues. Germline loops: CDR1 ENHRY, CDR2 SYGVKD. The CDR3 loop is CAISSSGNSYEQYF. CDR3 nucleotides: TGTGCCATCAGTTCTAGCGGGAACTCCTACGAGCAGTACTTC.

This clonotype was counted only a few times. J is TRBJ1-5 and V is TRBV3-1; D call uncertain. With 1 base removed from V and 8 bases from J, the gap between germline ends came to 12 bases. The CDR3 sequence is 14 residues long. Per the germline V gene, CDR1 is LGHDT and CDR2 is YNNKEL (reference sequence). This chain's CDR3 is CASSQADRSEPQHF. The DNA of the CDR3 is TGTGCCAGCAGCCAAGCGGACCGTTCGGAGCCCCAGCATTTT.

Comments on this clonotype: This may come from a read error, since a much larger clone is one base off. The J gene is TRBJ2-1, the V gene TRBV12-3 or TRBV12-4; D possibly uses TRBD1 or TRBD2 (5 bases each). V shed 6 bases and J shed 4 bases, with 22 bases lying between them. The CDR3 covers 17 residues. This chain's CDR3 is CASSPTGRDPGYNEQFF. In DNA, the CDR3 is TGTGCCAGCAGCCCCACGGGCAGGGACCCGGGGTACAATGAGCAGTTCTTC.

The chain couples TRBV5-1 to TRBJ2-3; no definite D call. Per the germline V gene, CDR1 is SGHRS and CDR2 is YFSETQ. There are 15 residues in the CDR3. The ends were cut back, 2 bases at V and 3 bases at J, with 13 bases in the middle. CDR3 DNA sequence: TGCGCCAGCAGCTTCGTCGCCGCGGCAACAGATACGCAGTATTTT. Its protein is CASSFVAAATDTQYF.

This clonotype was picked up a small number of times. This chain uses TRBV10-3 with TRBJ2-5; D ambiguous. The CDR3 extends over 13 amino acids. Germline CDR1 reads ENHRY; CDR2 reads SYGVKD. The V end was cut by 2 bases, the J end by 5 bases, with 9 bases between. The CDR3, as DNA: TGTGCCATCAGTGAGAGTCAACGGGAGACCCAGTACTTC. Its protein product is CAISESQRETQYF.

This clonotype showed up just once. This chain links TRBV10-3 with TRBJ2-1; possibly TRBD1 or TRBD2 for D (6 bases each). The CDR3 loop spans 12 amino acids. Germline V gene lookup returns CDR1 ENHRY and CDR2 SYGVKD. Trimming cost V 6 bases and J 8 bases, with 11 bases left between them. The CDR3, as DNA: TGTGCCATCAGGACTAGGGGGGATGAGCAGTTCTTC. This translates into CAIRTRGDEQFF.

This clonotype was found many times. This sequence joins TRBV7-9 and TRBJ1-5; D is possibly TRBD1 (6 bases). V gave up 5 bases and J gave up 6 bases, with 17 bases separating them. Germline CDR1 and CDR2: SEHNR and FQNEAQ (reference sequence). This CDR3 has 15 amino acids. The CDR3 here is CASSPPTGPGQPQHF. For the CDR3, the DNA is TGTGCCAGCAGCCCTCCCACAGGGCCAGGTCAGCCCCAGCATTTT.

V is TRBV12-3 or TRBV12-4 and J is TRBJ1-2; 8 bases agree with TRBD1. This CDR3 contains 15 residues. The V gene end was trimmed by 6 bases and the J gene end by 5 bases; junction bases not matched to a gene: 11. The CDR3 region is CASSTTRGQSYGYTF. DNA for the CDR3: TGTGCCAGCAGCACAACCAGGGGGCAAAGTTATGGCTACACCTTC.

The genes are TRBV10-3 and TRBJ2-7; tentatively, D is TRBD1 (6 bases). This CDR3 has 16 amino acids. V lost 6 bases and J 3 bases, leaving 21 bases between the germline ends. Germline CDR1 reads ENHRY; CDR2 reads SYGVKD. CDR3: CAISIVRGHGNYEQYF. The CDR3 DNA reads TGTGCCATCAGCATAGTGAGGGGACATGGGAACTACGAGCAGTACTTC.